These 28 T cell receptor beta chains were all obtained from the same sample, sequenced in a study of T cells expressing NK-cell markers. TCRdb processed the 5' RACE reads again and assigns one entry to each CDR3 protein, with no DNA. The repertoire table contains approximately 150,000 distinct CDR3 sequences. The specimen was blood T cells: a sorted CD56 or NKG2C T cell subset, CD4+ or CD8+ T cells, or bulk PBMC T cells (not recorded which). The source is a woman between 18 and 70 years old in good health.

The chain is built from TRBV28 and TRBJ2-7. This CDR3 comprises 15 residues. Germline V gene data show CDR1 as MDHEN and CDR2 as SYDVKM. CDR3 sequence reads: CASSSFVLSSYEQYF.

This chain links TRBV2 with TRBJ2-6; TCRdb gives TRBD1 as the D gene, but with no DNA this cannot be confirmed. CDR1 is SNHLY and CDR2 is FYNNEI in the germline V gene. CDR3 length: 15 amino acids. CDR3 loop: CASSVGQAGANVLTF.

The chain links TRBV5-1 to TRBJ2-3; the TCRdb call, TRBD2, lacks DNA for checking. CDR3 length: 16 residues. The germline CDR1 and CDR2 sequences are SGHRS and YFSETQ. The CDR3 here is CASSSGSGGPGDTQYF.

This CDR3 reads CASSLTGVWYNEQFF. This chain connects TRBV7-3 to TRBJ2-1; TCRdb designates TRBD1, a call that cannot be tested without DNA. CDR3 size: 15 residues. The germline gives CDR1 SGHTA, CDR2 FQGTGA.

V is TRBV7-3 and J is TRBJ1-1. This CDR3 is 13 amino acids long. The V gene's germline CDR1 is SGHTA and CDR2 FQGTGA. The CDR3 sequence: CASSRRAGQGAFF.

The V and J genes are TRBV5-1 and TRBJ1-6. CDR3 size: 13 residues. Germline CDR1 reads SGHRS; CDR2 reads YFSETQ. The CDR3 loop is CASSSTENSPLHF.

The V call is TRBV27, the J call TRBJ1-5; the D gene TCRdb calls, TRBD1, cannot be checked with no DNA. Germline CDR1 and CDR2: MNHEY and SMNVEV (reference sequence). The CDR3 is 16 residues long. The CDR3 sequence is CASSRGQGSSNQPQHF.

The genes are TRBV5-1 and TRBJ1-1; TCRdb's D call of TRBD1 is untestable without DNA. The CDR3 spans 13 residues. CDR1 is SGHRS, CDR2 YFSETQ, per germline. The CDR3 spells CASLGLNGREAFF.

The V call is TRBV18, the J call TRBJ2-7; TCRdb designates TRBD1, a call that cannot be tested without DNA. CDR3 size: 15 residues. Germline loops: CDR1 KGHSH, CDR2 LQKENI. The CDR3 is CASSPVGGGPTEQYF.

The CDR3 loop is CASSQSAGASYGYTF. The chain carries TRBV16 and TRBJ1-2; TCRdb returns TRBD1, unconfirmable since there is no DNA. Germline CDR1 reads KGHSY; CDR2 reads FQNENV. The CDR3 contains 15 residues.

This rearrangement joins TRBV5-6 to TRBJ1-1; TCRdb's D call of TRBD1 is untestable without DNA. CDR1 and CDR2 (germline): SGHDT, YYEEEE. CDR3 length: 15 amino acids. CDR3 in amino acids: CASSIQGGSNTEAFF.

The chain joins TRBV6-5 to TRBJ2-7; lacking DNA, the TRBD1 call made by TCRdb goes unchecked. Germline-derived CDR1 and CDR2 are MNHEY and SVGAGI. The length of the CDR3 is 14 residues. The CDR3 region is CASSYAPSGYEQYF.

The chain couples TRBV27 to TRBJ2-2; TCRdb picks TRBD2, but there is no DNA to check that call. This CDR3 is 14 amino acids long. Germline CDR1 MNHEY, CDR2 SMNVEV (reference sequence). CDR3 in amino acids: CASAEGLRTGELFF.

V is TRBV12-3 or TRBV12-4 and J is TRBJ2-1; TCRdb proposes TRBD2, but this gene call is untestable without DNA. The length of the CDR3 is 15 residues. CDR3 protein: CASSFGGASSNEQFF.

This chain joins TRBV29-1 and TRBJ1-2; the D call from TCRdb, TRBD1, cannot be confirmed without DNA. The V gene's germline CDR1 is SQVTM and CDR2 ANQGSEA. This CDR3 region has 13 residues. This CDR3 is CSVMRQTAYGYTF. Drawing the rest from reference TRBV29-1 and TRBJ1-2, the complete variable domain is SAVISQKPSRDICQRGTSLTIQCQVDSQVTMMFWYRQQPGQSLTLIATANQGSEATYESGFVIDKFPISRPNLTFSTLTVSNMSPEDSSIYLCSVMRQTAYGYTFGSGTRLTVV.

The genes are TRBV27 and TRBJ2-3; TCRdb lists TRBD1, though no DNA is available to test this call. The CDR3 extends over 16 amino acids. Germline assignment: CDR1 MNHEY and CDR2 SMNVEV (reference sequence). The CDR3 reads CASSLQGVGNPDTQYF.

The chain links TRBV12-3 or TRBV12-4 to TRBJ1-1; TCRdb's assignment of TRBD1 cannot be checked, as there is no DNA. This CDR3 has 14 residues. This CDR3 is CASSLNGGLGEAFF.

V gene TRBV4-1 combines with J gene TRBJ2-7. The CDR3 loop spans 15 amino acids. Looked up from germline, CDR1 is MGHRA and CDR2 is YSYEKL. The CDR3 protein is CASSQVAQGPYEQYF.

The rearrangement links TRBV5-1 to TRBJ2-7. The CDR3 loop spans 14 amino acids. Germline CDR1 reads SGHRS; CDR2 reads YFSETQ. The CDR3 loop is CASSFGRRTYEQYF. Filled out from reference TRBV5-1 and TRBJ2-7, the complete variable domain reads KAGVTQTPRYLIKTRGQQVTLSCSPISGHRSVSWYQQTPGQGLQFLFEYFSETQRNKGNFPGRFSGRQFSNSRSEMNVSTLELGDSALYLCASSFGRRTYEQYFGPGTRLTVT.

This chain uses TRBV19 with TRBJ2-1; TCRdb gives TRBD1 as the D gene, but with no DNA this cannot be confirmed. The germline CDR1 and CDR2 sequences are LNHDA and SQIVND (reference sequence). This CDR3 has 16 amino acids. The CDR3 sequence: CASSTRDRAGKGEQFF. The full variable domain, its missing parts supplied by reference TRBV19 and TRBJ2-1, is DGGITQSPKYLFRKEGQNVTLSCEQNLNHDAMYWYRQDPGQGLRLIYYSQIVNDFQKGDIAEGYSVSREKKESFPLTVTSAQKNPTAFYLCASSTRDRAGKGEQFFGPGTRLTVL.

This rearrangement joins TRBV6-1 to TRBJ1-3. This CDR3 spans 14 amino acids. The germline V gene encodes CDR1 MNHNS and CDR2 SASEGT. The CDR3: CASSTHLSGNTIYF.

The chain carries TRBV5-1 and TRBJ2-2; TCRdb's D gene call, TRBD1, goes unchecked for lack of DNA. CDR1 is SGHRS and CDR2 is YFSETQ in the germline V gene. The CDR3 spans 16 residues. The CDR3 sequence is CASSSGQGAGTGELFF.

The chain carries TRBV20-1 and TRBJ1-1; with no DNA, the TCRdb D assignment of TRBD1 cannot be verified. Germline CDR1 DFQATT, CDR2 SNEGSKA (reference sequence). This CDR3 comprises 14 residues. The CDR3 here is CSARDRRRQLEAFF.

This chain links TRBV20-1 with TRBJ2-7; TCRdb selects TRBD2, and the lack of DNA leaves this call unchecked. Germline assignment: CDR1 DFQATT and CDR2 SNEGSKA (reference sequence). The CDR3 runs 15 residues. CDR3 loop: CSARERREVLYEQYF.

The J gene is TRBJ2-2, the V gene TRBV12-3 or TRBV12-4; the D call of TRBD1 rests on TCRdb alone, since no DNA is present to check it. This CDR3 is 16 amino acids long. CDR3 protein: CASMPTPGQGFGELFF.

This sequence joins TRBV6-2 or TRBV6-3 and TRBJ2-7; TCRdb lists TRBD2, though no DNA is available to test this call. CDR1 and CDR2 from the germline V gene are MNHEY and SVGEGT. The CDR3 totals 16 residues. Here the CDR3 reads CASSWPTGGVSYEQYF.

The J gene is TRBJ2-1, the V gene TRBV7-3; the D gene TCRdb calls, TRBD1, cannot be checked with no DNA. Per germline, CDR1 SGHTA and CDR2 FQGTGA. CDR3 length: 16 residues. The CDR3: CASSLNSGGVLDEQFF.

The chain couples TRBV5-1 to TRBJ2-3; as DNA is missing, the TRBD1 call by TCRdb cannot be tested. This CDR3 has 16 residues. The germline V gene has CDR1 SGHRS and CDR2 YFSETQ. The CDR3 loop reads CASSLAIAGGTDTQYF.